The entry that follows covers one T cell receptor (beta chain) sequence. Germline V gene sequence: CDR1 MGHRA, CDR2 YSYEKL. Germline trimming cut 2 bases from V and 14 bases from J; bases unmatched to any gene: 19. The CDR3 spans 19 residues. PCR was performed using 60 Vbeta and 13 Jbeta primers. Measured with immunoSEQ multiplex PCR; TCRdb has only the in-frame clones, and not every one. The sample holds about 140,000 clones, around three quarters seen once. This entry belongs to a study of cytomegalovirus exposure and HLA in healthy donors. This TCR derives from a male donor in good health and CMV-seronegative. This rearrangement joins TRBV4-1 to TRBJ2-1; 15 bases agree with TRBD2. The sample taken for sequencing was PBMCs. CDR3 sequence (DNA): TGCGCCAGCAGCCAATTTGGCGACCCTGGGACTAGCGGGGGGCCGACTAAGTTCTTC. This gives the protein CASSQFGDPGTSGGPTKFF.